This T cell receptor beta chain appears in the sequencing data of a study of identical twins' blood T cells. TCRdb independently ran MiXCR on the 5' RACE reads; one entry per CDR3 protein. The sample lists fewer than 450,000 distinct CDR3 sequences; over 25% were seen once. The CDR3 is made up of 17 amino acids. This clonotype has only a few counts. The sample taken for sequencing was PBMCs. The receptor was isolated from a woman between 18 and 55 years old in good health. The V gene is TRBV21-1, the J gene TRBJ1-6; the table gives TRBD1 as D, unverified against the DNA. TRBV21-1 is annotated as a pseudogene. The CDR3 sequence: CASSKGRTGFNNSPLHF. CDR3 DNA sequence: TGTGCCAGCAGCAAAGGAAGGACAGGGTTCAATAATTCACCCCTCCACTTT.